This T cell receptor beta chain was recovered during a study of human T cells and chemical hapten exposure. Background on the study: Readings were taken at 6 days from patch tests that had applied 0.01% DPC to the upper back. Broader study findings: The number of TCRs above 1 in 1000 frequency did not change after DPC sensitization.

Time point specified: patch test 2, 6 weeks after DPC sensitization. Noted treatment: therapeutic diphenylcyclopropenone sensitization with weekly scalp DPC. TCRdb called the RACE reads again in MiXCR, with one record for every CDR3 protein. Counted here are approximately 80,000 distinct CDR3 sequences, less than 11% occurring once; the ten biggest clones make up 5%. The length of the CDR3 is 14 residues. V gave up 6 bases and J gave up 1 base; unmatched junction bases: 0. Germline V gene lookup returns CDR1 SGHTA and CDR2 FQGNSA. A few counts support this clonotype. What it binds is not known. The sequencing here drew on whole blood, taken in connection with sensitization to the hapten diphenylcyclopropenone (DPC). The chain has TRBV7-2 and TRBJ2-3; TRBD1 agrees at 11 bases. This TCR derives from a woman aged 45-65 years with alopecia areata. Some clones in this sample may be carry-over from other donors' samples. CDR3 in amino acids: CASRDRGRTDTQYF. Written as DNA, the CDR3 is TGTGCCAGCAGGGACAGGGGGCGCACAGATACGCAGTATTTT.